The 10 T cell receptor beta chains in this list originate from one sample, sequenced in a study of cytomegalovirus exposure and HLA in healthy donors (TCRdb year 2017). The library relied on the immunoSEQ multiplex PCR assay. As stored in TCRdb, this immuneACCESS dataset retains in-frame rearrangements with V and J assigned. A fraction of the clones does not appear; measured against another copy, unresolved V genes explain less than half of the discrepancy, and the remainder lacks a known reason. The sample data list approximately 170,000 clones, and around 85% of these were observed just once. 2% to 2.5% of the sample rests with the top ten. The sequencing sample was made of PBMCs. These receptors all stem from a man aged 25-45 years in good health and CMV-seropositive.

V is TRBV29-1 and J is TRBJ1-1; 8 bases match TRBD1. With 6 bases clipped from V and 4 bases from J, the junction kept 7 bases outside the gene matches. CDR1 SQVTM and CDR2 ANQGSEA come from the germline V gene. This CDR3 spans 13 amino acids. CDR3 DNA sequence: TGCAGCGTAGAGACAGGGGAATCCACTGAAGCTTTCTTT. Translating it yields CSVETGESTEAFF.

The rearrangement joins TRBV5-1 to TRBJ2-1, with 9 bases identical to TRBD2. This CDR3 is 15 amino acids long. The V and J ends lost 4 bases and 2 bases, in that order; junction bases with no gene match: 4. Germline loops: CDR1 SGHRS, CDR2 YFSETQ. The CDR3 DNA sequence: TGCGCCAGCAGCCAGCGGGGGGCCACCTACAATGAGCAGTTCTTC. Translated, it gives CASSQRGATYNEQFF.

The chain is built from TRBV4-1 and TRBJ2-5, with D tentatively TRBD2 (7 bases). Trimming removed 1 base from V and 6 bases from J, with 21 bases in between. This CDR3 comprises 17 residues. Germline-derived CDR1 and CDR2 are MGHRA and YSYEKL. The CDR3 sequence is CASSQGGGGDPTKTQYF. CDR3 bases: TGCGCCAGCAGCCAAGGTGGCGGGGGCGATCCTACAAAGACCCAGTACTTC.

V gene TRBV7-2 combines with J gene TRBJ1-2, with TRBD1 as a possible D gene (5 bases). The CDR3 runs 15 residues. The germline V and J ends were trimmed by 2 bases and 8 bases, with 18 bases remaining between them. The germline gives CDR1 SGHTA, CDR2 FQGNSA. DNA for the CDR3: TGTGCCAGCAGCTTATCAGTAGCGGGGAGACAGGGCTACACCTTC. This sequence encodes CASSLSVAGRQGYTF.

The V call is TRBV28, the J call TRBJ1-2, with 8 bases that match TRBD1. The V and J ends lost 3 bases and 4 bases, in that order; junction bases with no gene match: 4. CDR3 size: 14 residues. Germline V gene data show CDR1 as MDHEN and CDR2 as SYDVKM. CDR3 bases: TGTGCCAGCAGTTTCGGGACAGGCAGCTATGGCTACACCTTC. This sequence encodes CASSFGTGSYGYTF.

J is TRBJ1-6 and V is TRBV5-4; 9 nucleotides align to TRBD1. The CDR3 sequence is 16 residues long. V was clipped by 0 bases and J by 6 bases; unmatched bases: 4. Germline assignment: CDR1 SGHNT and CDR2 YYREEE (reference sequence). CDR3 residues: CASSLEGQGFNSPLHF. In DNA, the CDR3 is TGTGCCAGCAGCTTGGAGGGACAGGGCTTTAATTCACCCCTCCACTTT.

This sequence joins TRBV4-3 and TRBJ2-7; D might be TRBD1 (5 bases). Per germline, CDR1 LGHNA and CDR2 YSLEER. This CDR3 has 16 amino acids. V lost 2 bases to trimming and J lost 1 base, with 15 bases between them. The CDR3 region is CASSQSPTALSYEQYF. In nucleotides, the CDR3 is TGCGCCAGCAGCCAATCCCCGACAGCACTATCCTACGAGCAGTACTTC.

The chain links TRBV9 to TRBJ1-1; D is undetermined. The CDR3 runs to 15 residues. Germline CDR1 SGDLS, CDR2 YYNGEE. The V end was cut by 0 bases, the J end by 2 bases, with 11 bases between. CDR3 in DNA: TGTGCCAGCAGCGTAGTCCCCAGGTTAAACACTGAAGCTTTCTTT. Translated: CASSVVPRLNTEAFF.

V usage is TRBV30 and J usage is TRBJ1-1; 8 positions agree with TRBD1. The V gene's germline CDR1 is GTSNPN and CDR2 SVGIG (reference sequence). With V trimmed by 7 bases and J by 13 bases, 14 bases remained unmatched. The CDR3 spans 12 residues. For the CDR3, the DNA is TGTGCCTCGAAAAGCCCCGGACAGGGAGTTTTCTTT. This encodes CASKSPGQGVFF.

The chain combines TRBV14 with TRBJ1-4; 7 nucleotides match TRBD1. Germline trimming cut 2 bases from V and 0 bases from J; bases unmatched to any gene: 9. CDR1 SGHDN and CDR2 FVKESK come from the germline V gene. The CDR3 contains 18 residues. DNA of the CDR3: TGTGCCAGCAGCCAACCGGGACAGTATCCCGCAACTAATGAAAAACTGTTTTTT. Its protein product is CASSQPGQYPATNEKLFF.